The entry below describes one T cell receptor (beta chain). What this receptor recognizes is not known. The sample holds no much larger clone one base away, and base qualities are not on file. This sample was taken from a study of PD-1 blockade in classical Hodgkin lymphoma (dated by TCRdb to 2018 to 2020). For the study in its entirety: Nivolumab dosing was 3 mg/kg intravenously every 2 weeks, continuing until either disease progression or unacceptable toxicity. To define a peripheral blood immune signature of response to PD-1 blockade in classical Hodgkin lymphoma, the study combined TCR beta sequencing with CyTOF.

The sample's time point label, decoded: cycle 2 day 1 (C2D1) of nivolumab. Every trial patient had relapsed after autologous stem cell transplantation, and cohorts A, B and C differed in prior brentuximab vedotin exposure. The trial cohort included around 60 patients with relapsed/refractory classical Hodgkin lymphoma, and each patient had a best overall response of complete response, partial response or progressive disease. In the multi-cohort phase II CheckMate 205 trial, trial patients received single-agent nivolumab. An independent review committee assessed best overall response using the 2007 International Working Group response criteria. Trial PBMCs were collected just before the start of nivolumab (C1D1) and during therapy at cycle 2 day 1 and cycle 4 day 1. Peripheral blood was collected in 8 mL Vacutainer Cell Preparation Tubes, from which PBMCs were isolated by centrifugation and then cryopreserved.

Taken from cysteine to phenylalanine, the CDR3 has 14 residues. Here the CDR3 DNA is all that survives: 42 bases in frame from base 1. CDR1 and CDR2, per the germline V gene (reference sequence), are SGHKS and YYEKEE. V drops 2 bases and J drops 3 bases, leaving 9 bases in between. The Qiagen DNeasy kit was used to extract genomic DNA from unsorted PBMCs and from the negatively selected CD4+ and CD8+ fractions. TCR beta CDR3 regions were amplified by immunoSEQ multiplex PCR using primers annealing to V and J segments. Amplification bias was minimized using a synthetic immune receptor repertoire, and residual bias was removed computationally after sequencing. In the authors' own workflow: Repertoire diversity was quantified as the Shannon entropy index using custom Python scripts. The unsorted, CD4+ and CD8+ repertoires were each analyzed separately, with the exception of combined analyses, where CD4+ and CD8+ sequences were merged in silico. Clonal expansion was defined as a frequency increase of at least 2-fold after treatment compared with C1D1, and clones undetected at baseline were assigned a pseudocount of 0.5. Clones with 0 or 1 copy at C1D1 were classified as singleton clones, and clones with 2 or more copies were classified as non-singleton clones. Clones expanded in unsorted samples were assigned a CD4+, CD8+ or unknown annotation through matching of protein sequences in sorted samples from the same patient. Wilcoxon tests on paired samples were used to test changes in diversity from C1D1 to C4D1. TCRdb took over this immuneACCESS table, retaining in-frame rearrangements with V and J assigned. Such tables are incomplete; in checked studies, under half of the missing clones stem from an unresolved V gene, and the remainder is unexplained. The DNA gave D and trimming, while V, J and clone size come from that table. A total of roughly 140,000 clones appear in this sample, approximately 72% of them only once. Of the sample, roughly 9.8% is held by the ten largest clones.

Overall study outcomes, separate from this receptor: The study was restricted to a single clinical trial cohort, and the causes of repertoire differences, possibly disease activity or prior therapy, were left undefined. Diversity was lower in patients who began nivolumab less than 1 year after ASCT, so these patients were left out of later analyses to avoid confounding by immune reconstitution. Baseline diversity similar to that of newly diagnosed patients was observed in trial patients achieving complete response, whereas significantly lower diversity was observed in partial responders and progressors. CD4+ but not CD8+ TCR diversity rose significantly by C4D1 (p=0.0027 vs p=0.16), most apparent in complete responders (p=0.02). Baseline TCR diversity was reported as lower in newly diagnosed patients than in healthy donors, and lower still in relapsed/refractory patients.

The TCR comes from a human donor with classical Hodgkin lymphoma. The sequencing used peripheral blood mononuclear cells (PBMCs), collected before the second cycle of nivolumab. Rearrangement joined TRBV5-5 to TRBJ1-5, with the D gene not clear enough to name. The CDR3 reads as follows: CASSFLGYNQPQHF. The DNA sequence is TGTGCCAGCAGCTTCCTCGGCTACAATCAGCCCCAGCATTTT. With all but the CDR3 taken from the reference TRBV5-5 and TRBJ1-5 genes, the full variable domain is: DAGVTQSPTHLIKTRGQQVTLRCSPISGHKSVSWYQQVLGQGPQFIFQYYEKEERGRGNFPDRFSARQFPNYSSELNVNALLLGDSALYLCASSFLGYNQPQHFGDGTRLSIL.